The rows below give T cell receptor beta chains drawn from one sample of a study of T cell responses to AZD1222 COVID-19 vaccine. Sequenced by immunoSEQ multiplex PCR; TCRdb stores in-frame clones only, minus some. In the table there are about 140,000 clones, 85% to 95% of which are singletons. The sample consisted of peripheral blood, taken after recovery from COVID-19. Receptors were obtained from an adult who had recovered from COVID-19. CDR3s include the opening cysteine and the closing phenylalanine or tryptophan. D genes are given only for firm matches. For some rows the clone size is stated as once, few or many, or as a class when expanded; others skip it.

CDR3nt: TGTGCCAGCAGCATAGGGACAGAAGAGACCCAGTACTTC
CDR3aa: CASSIGTEETQYF
v_gene: TRBV5-6
j_gene: TRBJ2-5
abundance: NA
d_gene: TRBD1

CDR3nt: TGCAGTGCTAGTCAGAGTTTGAGCAATCAGCCCCAGCATTTT
CDR3aa: CSASQSLSNQPQHF
v_gene: TRBV20-1
j_gene: TRBJ1-5
abundance: NA
d_gene: NA

CDR3nt: TGTGCCAGCAGTCCAACATTCTCTGGGGCCAACGTCCTGACTTTC
CDR3aa: CASSPTFSGANVLTF
v_gene: TRBV6-5
j_gene: TRBJ2-6
abundance: NA
d_gene: NA

CDR3nt: TGTGCCAGCAGTGAAAAGGGGGCTCCGAACCCTCTCGAGCAGTACTTC
CDR3aa: CASSEKGAPNPLEQYF
v_gene: TRBV6-1
j_gene: TRBJ2-7
abundance: NA
d_gene: TRBD1

CDR3nt: TGTGCCAGCAGTGGCCCGAATAGCAATCAGCCCCAGCATTTT
CDR3aa: CASSGPNSNQPQHF
v_gene: TRBV2
j_gene: TRBJ1-5
abundance: NA
d_gene: NA

CDR3nt: TGTGCCAGCAGTTTGCGAATCAGGGGGAACACTGAAGCTTTCTTT
CDR3aa: CASSLRIRGNTEAFF
v_gene: TRBV5-4
j_gene: TRBJ1-1
abundance: NA
d_gene: NA

CDR3nt: TGTGCCAGCAGAACGAACATGAACACTGAAGCTTTCTTT
CDR3aa: CASRTNMNTEAFF
v_gene: TRBV28
j_gene: TRBJ1-1
abundance: NA
d_gene: NA

CDR3nt: TGTGCCAGTAGTATCAAGGACGGAGATACGCAGTATTTT
CDR3aa: CASSIKDGDTQYF
v_gene: TRBV19
j_gene: TRBJ2-3
abundance: NA
d_gene: NA

CDR3nt: TGTGCCAGCAGATCTTACCTGACTAGCGGCTTCTACGAGCAGTACTTC
CDR3aa: CASRSYLTSGFYEQYF
v_gene: TRBV28
j_gene: TRBJ2-7
abundance: NA
d_gene: TRBD2

CDR3nt: TGTGCCAGCAGTTCACCCGTCCCCTACGAGCAGTACTTC
CDR3aa: CASSSPVPYEQYF
v_gene: TRBV28
j_gene: TRBJ2-7
abundance: NA
d_gene: NA

CDR3nt: TGTGCCAGCAGTGAACCCAGAGGGAACACTGAAGCTTTCTTT
CDR3aa: CASSEPRGNTEAFF
v_gene: TRBV28
j_gene: TRBJ1-1
abundance: NA
d_gene: NA

CDR3nt: TGTGCCAGCAGTATCCAGGGCGGGAGGGCGAACACCGGGGAGCTGTTTTTT
CDR3aa: CASSIQGGRANTGELFF
v_gene: TRBV7-3
j_gene: TRBJ2-2
abundance: NA
d_gene: TRBD2

CDR3nt: TGTGCCTGGACCTCAGGTTACAATGAGCAGTTCTTC
CDR3aa: CAWTSGYNEQFF
v_gene: TRBV30
j_gene: TRBJ2-1
abundance: NA
d_gene: NA

CDR3nt: TGTGCCAGCAGTCCTAGCGGGAGTAACTACGAGCAGTACTTC
CDR3aa: CASSPSGSNYEQYF
v_gene: TRBV28
j_gene: TRBJ2-7
abundance: NA
d_gene: TRBD2

CDR3nt: TGCAGCGTTGAACTACGCCGAGGCTACACCTTC
CDR3aa: CSVELRRGYTF
v_gene: TRBV29-1
j_gene: TRBJ1-2
abundance: NA
d_gene: NA

CDR3nt: TGTGCCAGCGGGCCCCCCGGACAGCAGGCCTACAATGAGCAGTTCTTC
CDR3aa: CASGPPGQQAYNEQFF
v_gene: TRBV28
j_gene: TRBJ2-1
abundance: NA
d_gene: NA

CDR3nt: TGTGCCAGCAGCCATTGGACAGGGGGAAGGACCGGGGAGCTGTTTTTT
CDR3aa: CASSHWTGGRTGELFF
v_gene: TRBV3-1/TRBV3-2
j_gene: TRBJ2-2
abundance: once
d_gene: TRBD1

CDR3nt: TGTGCCGCCAGGGGGGCCCAGAACACTGAAGCTTTCTTT
CDR3aa: CAARGAQNTEAFF
v_gene: TRBV6-1
j_gene: TRBJ1-1
abundance: NA
d_gene: TRBD1

CDR3nt: TGTGCCAGCAGCTGGCTAGCGGAGACATACAATGAGCAGTTCTTC
CDR3aa: CASSWLAETYNEQFF
v_gene: TRBV7-8
j_gene: TRBJ2-1
abundance: once
d_gene: TRBD2

CDR3nt: TGTGCCTGGAGTGCGACGGCGAACACTGAAGCTTTCTTT
CDR3aa: CAWSATANTEAFF
v_gene: TRBV30
j_gene: TRBJ1-1
abundance: NA
d_gene: NA

CDR3nt: TGTGCCAGCAGCCAAGAGGGACACCTCAATGAGCAGTTCTTC
CDR3aa: CASSQEGHLNEQFF
v_gene: TRBV14
j_gene: TRBJ2-1
abundance: NA
d_gene: NA

CDR3nt: TGTGCCAGCAGCCTCATAGCGGGAGGCTCCTACAATGAGCAGTTCTTC
CDR3aa: CASSLIAGGSYNEQFF
v_gene: TRBV28
j_gene: TRBJ2-1
abundance: NA
d_gene: TRBD2

CDR3nt: TGTGCCTGGAGTGTATCGTCGAGCGGGAGTGGTGGGAACTTC
CDR3aa: CAWSVSSSGSGGNF
v_gene: TRBV30
j_gene: TRBJ2-7
abundance: once
d_gene: TRBD2

CDR3nt: TGTGCCAGCAGCTCTGGGGTGCTCTACGAGCAGTACTTC
CDR3aa: CASSSGVLYEQYF
v_gene: TRBV7-9
j_gene: TRBJ2-7
abundance: NA
d_gene: NA

CDR3nt: TGTGCCAGCAGCCCAGGGCAGGGGCTTGGTAATTCACCCCTCCACTTT
CDR3aa: CASSPGQGLGNSPLHF
v_gene: TRBV7-9
j_gene: TRBJ1-6
abundance: NA
d_gene: NA

CDR3nt: TGTGCCAGCAGTTCTGCGGGACTAGGGGGGTATGAGCAGTTCTTC
CDR3aa: CASSSAGLGGYEQFF
v_gene: TRBV28
j_gene: TRBJ2-1
abundance: few
d_gene: TRBD2

CDR3nt: TGTGCCAGCAGTCTAAAGGGACTAGCGGGGCTGAACACCGGGGAGCTGTTTTTT
CDR3aa: CASSLKGLAGLNTGELFF
v_gene: TRBV13
j_gene: TRBJ2-2
abundance: NA
d_gene: TRBD2

CDR3nt: TGTGCCACCAGCAGAAATGGCCAGACAGATACGCAGTATTTT
CDR3aa: CATSRNGQTDTQYF
v_gene: TRBV15
j_gene: TRBJ2-3
abundance: NA
d_gene: NA

CDR3nt: TGTGCCAGCCCCGTCCGGAACACCGGGGAGCTGTTTTTT
CDR3aa: CASPVRNTGELFF
v_gene: TRBV7-8
j_gene: TRBJ2-2
abundance: NA
d_gene: NA

CDR3nt: TGTGCCACCAGTGATTCCCGACTAGCGGGAGTCGGGGAGCAGTTCTTC
CDR3aa: CATSDSRLAGVGEQFF
v_gene: TRBV24-1
j_gene: TRBJ2-1
abundance: NA
d_gene: TRBD2

CDR3nt: TGTGCCAGCAGCCCCCGTGAGGGGCTTGGAAACACCATATATTTT
CDR3aa: CASSPREGLGNTIYF
v_gene: TRBV9
j_gene: TRBJ1-3
abundance: NA
d_gene: NA

CDR3nt: TGTGCCAGCAGCCAAGCACTAGCAGCCCTTCCAATCCACGAGCAGTACTTC
CDR3aa: CASSQALAALPIHEQYF
v_gene: TRBV14
j_gene: TRBJ2-7
abundance: NA
d_gene: NA

CDR3nt: TGTGCCAGCTCACCCGAAATCGGGGACATTCAGTACTTC
CDR3aa: CASSPEIGDIQYF
v_gene: TRBV18
j_gene: TRBJ2-4
abundance: NA
d_gene: NA

CDR3nt: TGCAGTGCTAGTAACCGACTTGACTACGAGCAGTACTTC
CDR3aa: CSASNRLDYEQYF
v_gene: TRBV20-1
j_gene: TRBJ2-7
abundance: NA
d_gene: NA

CDR3nt: TGTGCCAGCAGCCCAGTGGAGAAGCGTAGGGACAGGGAGCGGGAATCGGATCAGCCCCAGCATTTT
CDR3aa: CASSPVEKRRDRERESDQPQHF
v_gene: TRBV21-1
j_gene: TRBJ1-5
abundance: NA
d_gene: NA

CDR3nt: TGTGCCAGCCGTACCGCGGGGGGCACCGGGGAGCTGTTTTTT
CDR3aa: CASRTAGGTGELFF
v_gene: TRBV18
j_gene: TRBJ2-2
abundance: NA
d_gene: TRBD2

CDR3nt: TGCAGTGCATTCCATGAGCAGTTCTTC
CDR3aa: CSAFHEQFF
v_gene: TRBV20-1
j_gene: TRBJ2-1
abundance: NA
d_gene: NA

CDR3nt: TGTGCCACCAGCAGAGAGGGGGGGCCTGGAAACACCATATATTTT
CDR3aa: CATSREGGPGNTIYF
v_gene: TRBV15
j_gene: TRBJ1-3
abundance: once
d_gene: NA

CDR3nt: TGTGCCAGCAGCAGGGGGGCCGATACGCAGTATTTT
CDR3aa: CASSRGADTQYF
v_gene: TRBV7-9
j_gene: TRBJ2-3
abundance: NA
d_gene: NA

CDR3nt: TGTGCCAGCAGCTACCTGGGGACCGAGAATTCACCCCTCCACTTT
CDR3aa: CASSYLGTENSPLHF
v_gene: TRBV28
j_gene: TRBJ1-6
abundance: NA
d_gene: NA

CDR3nt: TGTGCCAGCTCAAGTGAACAGGGGGCCCGAAACACCATATATTTT
CDR3aa: CASSSEQGARNTIYF
v_gene: TRBV18
j_gene: TRBJ1-3
abundance: few
d_gene: TRBD1

CDR3nt: TGTGCCAGCACCGACAGGGACTATTCACCCCTCCACTTT
CDR3aa: CASTDRDYSPLHF
v_gene: TRBV6-5
j_gene: TRBJ1-6
abundance: NA
d_gene: TRBD1

CDR3nt: TGTGCCAGCAGTTTACCAGACAGTCGGCACGAGCAGTACTTC
CDR3aa: CASSLPDSRHEQYF
v_gene: TRBV27
j_gene: TRBJ2-7
abundance: NA
d_gene: NA

CDR3nt: TGTGCCATCAGTGAGTCGTCGAGGGACGAGCAGTACTTC
CDR3aa: CAISESSRDEQYF
v_gene: TRBV10-3
j_gene: TRBJ2-7
abundance: NA
d_gene: NA

CDR3nt: TGCGCCAGCAGCCATGGGTACGAGCAGTACTTC
CDR3aa: CASSHGYEQYF
v_gene: TRBV4-1
j_gene: TRBJ2-7
abundance: NA
d_gene: NA

CDR3nt: TGTGCCAGCAGCCTCAGGGGGCCTGGGGCCAACGTCCTGACTTTC
CDR3aa: CASSLRGPGANVLTF
v_gene: TRBV28
j_gene: TRBJ2-6
abundance: NA
d_gene: TRBD1

CDR3nt: TGTGCCATCAGTGAGTCAACAGGGTCCGACGAGCAGTACTTC
CDR3aa: CAISESTGSDEQYF
v_gene: TRBV10-3
j_gene: TRBJ2-7
abundance: NA
d_gene: NA

CDR3nt: TGTGCCAGCAGCCCCCAAGAGACCCAGTACTTC
CDR3aa: CASSPQETQYF
v_gene: TRBV5-8
j_gene: TRBJ2-5
abundance: once
d_gene: NA

CDR3nt: TGTGCCAGCCGCGGGACAGGGTTTGAAAAACTGTTTTTT
CDR3aa: CASRGTGFEKLFF
v_gene: TRBV2
j_gene: TRBJ1-4
abundance: NA
d_gene: TRBD1

CDR3nt: TGTGCCAGCAGTTCAAAGACAGGGAATTGGGGAGATACGCAGTATTTT
CDR3aa: CASSSKTGNWGDTQYF
v_gene: TRBV27
j_gene: TRBJ2-3
abundance: NA
d_gene: TRBD1

CDR3nt: TGTGCCAGCAGTTTTCCCCCGGGGGCAAACAATCAGCCCCAGCATTTT
CDR3aa: CASSFPPGANNQPQHF
v_gene: TRBV28
j_gene: TRBJ1-5
abundance: NA
d_gene: NA